These 13 T cell receptor beta chains originate from one sample sequenced in a study of beta chain features in type 1 diabetes. Study-level findings and limits: Moderate but significant shortening of TCRB CDR3s was recorded in all four CD4+ subsets from Type 1 diabetes patients.

Their antigens remain unidentified. The isolated RNA, all of it, was reverse transcribed, so expressed TCRB transcripts were what got sequenced. Sequenced by immunoSEQ multiplex PCR; TCRdb stores in-frame clones only, minus some. Among under 130,000 clones listed, around 30% were seen once. Sequencing was performed on central memory CD4+ T cells from blood. The receptors stem from a woman younger than 35 with type 1 diabetes.

The chain carries TRBV16 and TRBJ1-5; no firm D call. The CDR3 consists of 14 residues. Germline CDR1 is KGHSY and CDR2 is FQNENV. With 0 bases removed from V and 4 bases from J, the gap between germline ends came to 7 bases. The CDR3 DNA is TGTGCCAGCAGCCAATCGATTACAAATCAGCCCCAGCATTTT. This gives the protein CASSQSITNQPQHF.

The V and J genes are TRBV6-5 and TRBJ2-7; D is unresolved. CDR1 and CDR2 (germline): MNHEY, SVGAGI. Between the trimmed V and J ends, which lost 6 bases and 3 bases, there was a span of 3 bases. This CDR3 has 10 residues. The CDR3 DNA reads as TGTGCCAGCAGCAACTACGAGCAGTACGTC. Translated: CASSNYEQYV.

This CDR3 is CASSDGSLMTGSYGYTF. The DNA for the CDR3 is TGTGCCAGCAGTGATGGGTCCCTTATGACAGGGAGCTATGGCTACACCTTC. The chain carries TRBV25-1 and TRBJ1-2, with 7 nucleotides matching TRBD1. Unmatched junction bases numbered 14, after V lost 3 bases and J lost 4 bases. CDR1 and CDR2 from the germline V gene are MGHDK and SYGVNS. There are 17 residues in the CDR3.

This clone was recorded only once. The chain uses TRBV2 and TRBJ2-5; the D gene is possibly TRBD2 (5 bases). This CDR3 spans 15 amino acids. The ends were cut back, 4 bases at V and 1 base at J, with 13 bases in the middle. From germline, CDR1 is SNHLY and CDR2 FYNNEI. The CDR3 region has the DNA TGTGCCAGCAGTGTCATGCCTAGCCGCCAAGAGACCCAGTACTTC. Its protein product is CASSVMPSRQETQYF.

The chain couples TRBV11-2 to TRBJ1-1; TRBD1 might be the D (6 bases). With 3 bases removed from V and 3 bases from J, the gap between germline ends came to 14 bases. The germline V gene encodes CDR1 SGHAT and CDR2 FQNNGV. This CDR3 contains 15 residues. The DNA of the CDR3 is TGTGCCAGCAGCTTGGGGGACCCAGGGGACACTGAAGCTTTCTTT. It codes for CASSLGDPGDTEAFF.

The chain couples TRBV11-2 to TRBJ2-7, with D maybe TRBD1 (7 bases). This CDR3 is 14 amino acids long. Germline CDR1 is SGHAT and CDR2 is FQNNGV. The V end lost 3 bases, the J end lost 2 bases, and 11 bases lay between the germline ends. The CDR3 DNA follows: TGTGCCAGCAGCTTGAGCAGGGGGGCCTACGAGCAGTACGTC. It yields the protein CASSLSRGAYEQYV.

This chain links TRBV7-3 with TRBJ2-5, with D maybe TRBD2 (5 bases). Looked up from germline, CDR1 is SGHTA and CDR2 is FQGTGA. CDR3 length equals 13 residues. V lost 4 bases, J lost 5 bases, and 11 bases lay in between. For the CDR3, the DNA is TGTGCCAGCAGCTATACTAGGGAGGAGACCCAGTACTTC. Translating it yields CASSYTREETQYF.

The table lists this clone with a few counts. This chain connects TRBV4-2 to TRBJ2-7; TRBD2 is a possible D gene (5 bases). Germline V gene data show CDR1 as LGHNA and CDR2 as YNFKEQ. The length of the CDR3 is 15 residues. Trimming took 5 bases from V and 5 from J, leaving 19 bases between them. The CDR3 loop reads CASSSGGVGRNEQYF. CDR3 in DNA: TGTGCCAGCAGCTCCGGAGGAGTGGGTCGGAACGAGCAGTACTTC.

This clone was picked up a small number of times. The chain is built from TRBV29-1 and TRBJ2-1; TRBD1 agrees at 7 bases. J lost 4 bases, V lost 4 bases, and 7 bases had no gene match. Germline-derived CDR1 and CDR2 are SQVTM and ANQGSEA. The CDR3 length is 14 residues. CDR3 sequence: CSVVKGQRYNEQFF. DNA for the CDR3: TGCAGCGTTGTAAAGGGACAGAGATACAATGAGCAGTTCTTC.

CDR3: CASSDFGGDGETQYF. For the CDR3, the DNA is TGTGCCAGCAGTGATTTCGGAGGAGATGGGGAGACCCAGTACTTC. This chain connects TRBV27 to TRBJ2-5; D might be TRBD2 (5 bases). Germline V gives CDR1 MNHEY, CDR2 SMNVEV (reference sequence). Between the trimmed V and J ends, which lost 5 bases and 5 bases, there was a span of 18 bases. The length of the CDR3 is 15 residues.

This chain joins TRBV30 and TRBJ1-5, with TRBD1 as a possible D gene (6 bases). Per the germline V gene, CDR1 is GTSNPN and CDR2 is SVGIG (reference sequence). This CDR3 comprises 16 residues. The V end lost 0 bases, the J end lost 6 bases, and 18 bases lay between the germline ends. The CDR3 region is CAWSVVGTGRIQPQHF. In nucleotides, the CDR3 is TGTGCCTGGAGTGTGGTGGGAACAGGGAGAATTCAGCCCCAGCATTTT.

The table lists this clone with a few counts. The chain couples TRBV6-6 to TRBJ1-2; 7 bases fit TRBD1. J gave up 4 bases and V 6 bases, and 14 bases lay outside the gene matches. In germline, CDR1 is MNHNY, CDR2 SVGAGI (reference sequence). This CDR3 is built from 16 residues. The CDR3 DNA follows: TGTGCCAGCAGCCCAGGCCAACAGGGGTCCTTCTATGGCTACACCTTC. Its translation: CASSPGQQGSFYGYTF.

This clone was counted a few times. This rearrangement joins TRBV6-1 to TRBJ2-1; D might be TRBD2 (6 bases). The CDR3 length is 17 residues. The ends were cut back, 2 bases at V and 5 bases at J, with 19 bases in the middle. Germline CDR1 reads MNHNS; CDR2 reads SASEGT. CDR3 nucleotide sequence: TGTGCCAGCAGTGAATCCTCGGGAGTTATCGGCCACAATGAGCAGTTCTTC. This encodes CASSESSGVIGHNEQFF.